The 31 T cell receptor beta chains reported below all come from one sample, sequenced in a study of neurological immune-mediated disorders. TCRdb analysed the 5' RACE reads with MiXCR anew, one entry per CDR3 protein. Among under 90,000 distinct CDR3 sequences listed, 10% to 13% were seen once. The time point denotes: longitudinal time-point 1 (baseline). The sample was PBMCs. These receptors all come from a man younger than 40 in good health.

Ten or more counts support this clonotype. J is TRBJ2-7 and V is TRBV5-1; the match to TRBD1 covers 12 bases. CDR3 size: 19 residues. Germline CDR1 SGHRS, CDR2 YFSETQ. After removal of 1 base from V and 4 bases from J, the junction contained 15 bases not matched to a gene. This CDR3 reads CASSLSSGQGAGTTYEQYF. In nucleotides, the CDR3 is TGCGCCAGCAGCTTGTCTTCGGGACAGGGGGCTGGCACAACTTACGAGCAGTACTTC. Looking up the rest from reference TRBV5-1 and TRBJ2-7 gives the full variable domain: KAGVTQTPRYLIKTRGQQVTLSCSPISGHRSVSWYQQTPGQGLQFLFEYFSETQRNKGNFPGRFSGRQFSNSRSEMNVSTLELGDSALYLCASSLSSGQGAGTTYEQYFGPGTRLTVT.

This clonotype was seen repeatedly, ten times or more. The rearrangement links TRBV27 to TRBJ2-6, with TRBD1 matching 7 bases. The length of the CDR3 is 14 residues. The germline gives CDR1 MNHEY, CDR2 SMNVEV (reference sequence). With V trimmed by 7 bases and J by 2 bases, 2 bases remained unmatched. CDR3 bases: TGTGCCAGCAAAGGGGGCGCTGGGGCCAACGTCCTGACTTTC. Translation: CASKGGAGANVLTF. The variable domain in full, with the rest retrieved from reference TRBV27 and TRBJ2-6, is EAQVTQNPRYLITVTGKKLTVTCSQNMNHEYMSWYRQDPGLGLRQIYYSMNVEVTDKGDVPEGYKVSRKEKRNFPLILESPSPNQTSLYFCASKGGAGANVLTFGAGSRLTVL.

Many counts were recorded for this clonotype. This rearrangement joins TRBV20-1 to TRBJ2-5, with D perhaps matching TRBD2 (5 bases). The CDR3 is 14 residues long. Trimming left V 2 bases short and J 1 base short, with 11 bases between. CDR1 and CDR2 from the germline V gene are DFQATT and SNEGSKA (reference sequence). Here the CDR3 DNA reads TGCAGTGCTAGAAGGGAGCGGTTCCAAGAGACCCAGTACTTC. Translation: CSARRERFQETQYF.

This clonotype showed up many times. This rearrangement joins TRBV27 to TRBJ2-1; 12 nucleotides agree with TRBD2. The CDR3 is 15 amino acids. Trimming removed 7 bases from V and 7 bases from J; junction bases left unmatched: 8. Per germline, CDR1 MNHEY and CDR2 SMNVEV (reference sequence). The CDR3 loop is CASIASGRAQNEQFF. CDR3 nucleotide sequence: TGTGCCAGCATTGCTAGCGGGAGGGCCCAAAATGAGCAGTTCTTC.

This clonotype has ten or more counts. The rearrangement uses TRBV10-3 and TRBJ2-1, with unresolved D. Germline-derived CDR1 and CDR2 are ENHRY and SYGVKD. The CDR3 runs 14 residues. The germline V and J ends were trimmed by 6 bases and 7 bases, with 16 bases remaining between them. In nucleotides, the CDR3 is TGTGCCATCAGCGTTGGACCGTCTGGGAATGAGCAGTTCTTC. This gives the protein CAISVGPSGNEQFF.

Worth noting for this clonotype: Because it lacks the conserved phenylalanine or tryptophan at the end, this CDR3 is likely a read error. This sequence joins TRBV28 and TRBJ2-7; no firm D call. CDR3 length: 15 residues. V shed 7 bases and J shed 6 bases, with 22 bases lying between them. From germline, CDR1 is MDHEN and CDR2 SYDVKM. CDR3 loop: CASNSLRTRRPEQYI. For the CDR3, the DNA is TGTGCCAGCAACTCCTTGAGGACCCGAAGGCCCGAGCAGTACATC.

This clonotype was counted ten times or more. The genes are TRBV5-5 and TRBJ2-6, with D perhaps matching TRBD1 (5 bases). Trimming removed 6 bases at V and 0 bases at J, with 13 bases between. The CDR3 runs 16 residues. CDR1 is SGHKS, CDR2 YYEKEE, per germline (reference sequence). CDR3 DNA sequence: TGTGCCAGCACTCCCAGACAGAGCTCTGGGGCCAACGTCCTGACTTTC. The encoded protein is CASTPRQSSGANVLTF.

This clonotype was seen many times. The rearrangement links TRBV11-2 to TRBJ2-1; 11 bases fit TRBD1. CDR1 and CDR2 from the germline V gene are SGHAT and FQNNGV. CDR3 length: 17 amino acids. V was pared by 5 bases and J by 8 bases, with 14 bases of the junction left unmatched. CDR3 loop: CASSGSGTGGVVDEQFF. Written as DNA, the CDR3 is TGTGCCAGCAGCGGGTCCGGGACAGGGGGGGTGGTGGATGAGCAGTTCTTC. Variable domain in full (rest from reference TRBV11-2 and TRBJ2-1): EAGVAQSPRYKIIEKRQSVAFWCNPISGHATLYWYQQILGQGPKLLIQFQNNGVVDDSQLPKDRFSAERLKGVDSTLKIQPAKLEDSAVYLCASSGSGTGGVVDEQFFGPGTRLTVL.

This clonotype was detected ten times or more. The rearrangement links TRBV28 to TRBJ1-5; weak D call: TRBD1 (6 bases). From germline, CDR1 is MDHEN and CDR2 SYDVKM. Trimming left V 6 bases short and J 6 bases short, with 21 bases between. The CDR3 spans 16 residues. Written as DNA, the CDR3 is TGTGCCAGCAGCCCCGTTCAGGGGAACGCCGCTCAGCCCCAGCATTTT. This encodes CASSPVQGNAAQPQHF.

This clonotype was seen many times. CDR3 sequence: CAIHPGPQDEKLFF. The CDR3 nucleotides are TGTGCCATCCATCCGGGACCCCAGGATGAAAAACTGTTTTTT. This sequence joins TRBV2 and TRBJ1-4; possible D gene TRBD1, 5 bases. The CDR3 extends over 14 amino acids. Germline V lookup: CDR1 SNHLY, CDR2 FYNNEI. Trimming stripped 10 bases from V and 6 bases from J, with 18 bases between.

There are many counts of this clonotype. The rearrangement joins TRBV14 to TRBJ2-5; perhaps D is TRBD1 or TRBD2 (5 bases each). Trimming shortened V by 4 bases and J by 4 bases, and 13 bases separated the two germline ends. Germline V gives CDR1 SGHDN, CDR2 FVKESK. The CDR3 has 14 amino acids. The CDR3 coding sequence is TGTGCCAGCAGCCTTCTGGGACCGGGAGAGACCCAGTACTTC. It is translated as CASSLLGPGETQYF.

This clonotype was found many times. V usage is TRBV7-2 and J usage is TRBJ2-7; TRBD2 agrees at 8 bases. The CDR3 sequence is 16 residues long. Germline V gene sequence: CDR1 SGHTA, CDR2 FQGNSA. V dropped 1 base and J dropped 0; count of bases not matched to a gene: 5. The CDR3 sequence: CASSLVVSGGSYEQYF. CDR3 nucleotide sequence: TGTGCCAGCAGCTTAGTGGTGAGCGGGGGCTCCTACGAGCAGTACTTC.

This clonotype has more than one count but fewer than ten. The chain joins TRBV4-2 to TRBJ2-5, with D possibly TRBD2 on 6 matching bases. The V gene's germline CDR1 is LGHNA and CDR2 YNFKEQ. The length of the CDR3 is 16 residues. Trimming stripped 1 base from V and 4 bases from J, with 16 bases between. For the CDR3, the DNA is TGTGCCAGCAGCCAAGTTGCGGGATTGGGAGGAGAGACCCAGTACTTC. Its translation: CASSQVAGLGGETQYF.

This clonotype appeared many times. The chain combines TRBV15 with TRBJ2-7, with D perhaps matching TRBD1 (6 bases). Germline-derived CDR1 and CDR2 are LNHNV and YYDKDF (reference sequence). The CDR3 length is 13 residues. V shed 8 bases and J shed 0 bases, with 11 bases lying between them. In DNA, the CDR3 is TGTGCCACCTCCAGGGGACCCTCCTACGAGCAGTACTTC. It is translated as CATSRGPSYEQYF.

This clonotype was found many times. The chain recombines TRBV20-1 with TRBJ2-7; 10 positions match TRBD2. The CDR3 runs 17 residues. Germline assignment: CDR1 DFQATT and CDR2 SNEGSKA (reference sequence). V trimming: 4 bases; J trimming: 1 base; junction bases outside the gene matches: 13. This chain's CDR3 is CSATIPNSGRLSYEQYF. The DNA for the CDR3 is TGCAGTGCTACCATTCCTAATAGCGGGAGGTTGTCCTACGAGCAGTACTTC.

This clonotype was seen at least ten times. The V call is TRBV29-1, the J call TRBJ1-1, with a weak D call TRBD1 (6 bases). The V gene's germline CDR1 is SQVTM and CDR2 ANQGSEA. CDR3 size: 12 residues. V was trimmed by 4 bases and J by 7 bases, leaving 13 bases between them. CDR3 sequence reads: CSVVSGAFEAFF. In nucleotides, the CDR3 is TGCAGCGTTGTCTCGGGGGCCTTTGAAGCTTTCTTT.

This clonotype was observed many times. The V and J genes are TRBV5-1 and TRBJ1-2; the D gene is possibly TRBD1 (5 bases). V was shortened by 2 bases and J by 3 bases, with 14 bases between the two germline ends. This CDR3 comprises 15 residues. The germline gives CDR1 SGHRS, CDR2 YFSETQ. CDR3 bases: TGCGCCAGCAGCTTCACGGGGCCCGAGGACTATGGCTACACCTTC. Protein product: CASSFTGPEDYGYTF.

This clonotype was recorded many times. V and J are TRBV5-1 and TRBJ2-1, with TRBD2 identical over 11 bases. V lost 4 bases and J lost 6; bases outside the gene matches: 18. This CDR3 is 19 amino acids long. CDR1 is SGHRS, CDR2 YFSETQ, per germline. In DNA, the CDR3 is TGCGCCAGCAGCCCTCCGATGAACATAGCGGGAGGGCCTATCAATGAGCAGTTCTTC. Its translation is CASSPPMNIAGGPINEQFF.

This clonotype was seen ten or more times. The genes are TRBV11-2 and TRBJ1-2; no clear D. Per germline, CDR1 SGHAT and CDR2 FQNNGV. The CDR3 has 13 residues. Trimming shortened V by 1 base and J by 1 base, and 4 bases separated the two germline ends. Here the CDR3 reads CASSLGVNYGYTF. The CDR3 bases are TGTGCCAGCAGCTTAGGGGTTAACTATGGCTACACCTTC.

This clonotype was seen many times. CDR3 bases: TGTGCCAGCAGCTGGGGGGGATCGGCCACTGAAGCTTTCTTT. It codes for CASSWGGSATEAFF. The chain recombines TRBV12-3 or TRBV12-4 with TRBJ1-1, with D perhaps matching TRBD1 (5 bases). V lost 6 bases, J lost 4 bases, and 15 bases lay in between. This CDR3 has 14 residues.

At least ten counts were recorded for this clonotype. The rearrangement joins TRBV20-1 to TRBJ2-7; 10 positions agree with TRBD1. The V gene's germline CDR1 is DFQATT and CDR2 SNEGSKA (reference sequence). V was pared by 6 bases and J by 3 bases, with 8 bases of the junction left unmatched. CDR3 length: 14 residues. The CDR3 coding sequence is TGCAGTGCGAGGGATTGGACAGGGGGCTACGAGCAGTACTTC. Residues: CSARDWTGGYEQYF.

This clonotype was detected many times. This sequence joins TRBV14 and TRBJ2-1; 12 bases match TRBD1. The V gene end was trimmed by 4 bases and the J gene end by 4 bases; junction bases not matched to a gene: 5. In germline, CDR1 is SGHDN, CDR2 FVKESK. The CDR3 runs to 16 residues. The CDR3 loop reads CASSRLGQGAYNEQFF. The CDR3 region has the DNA TGTGCCAGCAGCCGCCTGGGACAGGGGGCTTACAATGAGCAGTTCTTC.

CDR3 region: CASSFITGGWTNTQYF. The CDR3 bases are TGTGCCAGCAGCTTCATCACGGGAGGTTGGACAAATACGCAGTATTTT. V and J are TRBV11-2 and TRBJ2-3; 7 nucleotides line up with TRBD2. The CDR3 has 16 amino acids. CDR1 SGHAT and CDR2 FQNNGV come from the germline V gene. The V segment lost 3 bases and the J segment 7 bases; nucleotides outside the gene matches: 13.

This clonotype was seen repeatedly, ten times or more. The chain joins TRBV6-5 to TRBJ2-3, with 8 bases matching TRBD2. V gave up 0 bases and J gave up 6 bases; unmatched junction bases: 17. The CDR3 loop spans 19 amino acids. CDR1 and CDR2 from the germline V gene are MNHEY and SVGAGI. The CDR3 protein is CASSYSVGAGVSRTDTQYF. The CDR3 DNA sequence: TGTGCCAGCAGTTACTCGGTTGGAGCGGGAGTTTCTCGTACGGATACGCAGTATTTT.

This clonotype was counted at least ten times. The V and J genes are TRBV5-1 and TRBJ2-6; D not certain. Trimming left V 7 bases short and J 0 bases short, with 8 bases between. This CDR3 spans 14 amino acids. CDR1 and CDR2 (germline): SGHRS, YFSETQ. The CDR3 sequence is CASRPNSGANVLTF. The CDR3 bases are TGCGCCAGCCGACCAAACTCTGGGGCCAACGTCCTGACTTTC.

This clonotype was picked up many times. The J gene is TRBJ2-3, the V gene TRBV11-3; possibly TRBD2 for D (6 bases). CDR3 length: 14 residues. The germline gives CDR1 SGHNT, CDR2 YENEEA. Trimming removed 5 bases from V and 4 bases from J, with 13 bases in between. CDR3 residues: CASSPGEPPDTQYF. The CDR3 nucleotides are TGTGCCAGCAGCCCGGGGGAGCCGCCAGATACGCAGTATTTT.

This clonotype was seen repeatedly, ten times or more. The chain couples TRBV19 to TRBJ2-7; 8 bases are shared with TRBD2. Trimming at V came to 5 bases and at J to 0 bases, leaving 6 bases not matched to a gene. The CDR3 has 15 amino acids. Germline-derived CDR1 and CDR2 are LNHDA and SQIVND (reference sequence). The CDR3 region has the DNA TGTGCCAGTAGTCCCCGGGGGGGTGCCTCCTACGAGCAGTACTTC. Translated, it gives CASSPRGGASYEQYF.

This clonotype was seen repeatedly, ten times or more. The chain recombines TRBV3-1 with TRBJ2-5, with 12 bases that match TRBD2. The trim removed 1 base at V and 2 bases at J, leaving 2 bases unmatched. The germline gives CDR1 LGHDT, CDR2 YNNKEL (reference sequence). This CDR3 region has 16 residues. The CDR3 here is CASSQGTSGEQETQYF. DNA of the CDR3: TGTGCCAGCAGCCAAGGGACTAGCGGGGAACAAGAGACCCAGTACTTC.

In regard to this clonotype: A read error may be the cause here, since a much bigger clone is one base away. CDR3 nucleotide sequence: TGTGCCAGCAGTTACTCGAACGTCACAACCTACGAGCAGTACTTC. This codes for CASSYSNVTTYEQYF. The V and J genes are TRBV6-5 and TRBJ2-7; no reliable D call. V was clipped by 0 bases and J by 2 bases, with 11 bases between them. The CDR3 runs to 15 residues. Germline V gives CDR1 MNHEY, CDR2 SVGAGI.

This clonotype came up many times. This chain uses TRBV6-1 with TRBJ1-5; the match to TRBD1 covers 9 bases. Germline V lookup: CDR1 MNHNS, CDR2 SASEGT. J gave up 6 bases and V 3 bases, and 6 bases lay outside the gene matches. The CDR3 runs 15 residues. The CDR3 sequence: CASSDPDRGGQPQHF. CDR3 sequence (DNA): TGTGCCAGCAGTGACCCAGACAGGGGGGGTCAGCCCCAGCATTTT.

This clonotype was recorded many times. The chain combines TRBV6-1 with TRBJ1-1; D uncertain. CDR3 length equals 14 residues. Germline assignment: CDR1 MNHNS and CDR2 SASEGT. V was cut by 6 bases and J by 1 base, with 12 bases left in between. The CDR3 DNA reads TGTGCCAGCAGCGACGAGGTGTGGAACACTGAAGCTTTCTTT. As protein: CASSDEVWNTEAFF.